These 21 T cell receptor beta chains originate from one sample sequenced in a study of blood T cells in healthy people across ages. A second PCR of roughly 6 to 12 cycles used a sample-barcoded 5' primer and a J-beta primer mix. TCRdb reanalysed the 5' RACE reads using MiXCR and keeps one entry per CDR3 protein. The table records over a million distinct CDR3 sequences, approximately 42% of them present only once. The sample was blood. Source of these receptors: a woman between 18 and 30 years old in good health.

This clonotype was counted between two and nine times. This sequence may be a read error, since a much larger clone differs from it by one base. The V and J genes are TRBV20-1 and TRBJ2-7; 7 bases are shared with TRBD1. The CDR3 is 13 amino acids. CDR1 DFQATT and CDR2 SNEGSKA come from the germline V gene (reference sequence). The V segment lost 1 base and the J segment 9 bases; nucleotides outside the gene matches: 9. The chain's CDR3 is CSARGQGDNGQYF. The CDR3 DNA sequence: TGCAGTGCTAGAGGGCAGGGGGACAACGGGCAGTACTTC.

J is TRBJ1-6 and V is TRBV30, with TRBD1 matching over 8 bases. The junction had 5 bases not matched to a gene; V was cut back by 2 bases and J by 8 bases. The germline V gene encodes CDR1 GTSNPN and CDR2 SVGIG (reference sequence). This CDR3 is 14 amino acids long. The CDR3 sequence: CAWSRTGMDSPLHF. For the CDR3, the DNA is TGTGCCTGGAGTCGGACAGGGATGGATTCACCCCTCCACTTT.

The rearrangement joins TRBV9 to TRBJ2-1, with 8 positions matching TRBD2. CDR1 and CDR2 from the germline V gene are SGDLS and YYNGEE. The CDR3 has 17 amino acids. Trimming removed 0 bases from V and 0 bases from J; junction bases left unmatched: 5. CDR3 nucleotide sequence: TGTGCCAGCAGCGTAGCGGGAGGGGGTCCCTCCTACAATGAGCAGTTCTTC. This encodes CASSVAGGGPSYNEQFF.

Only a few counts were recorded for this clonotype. The CDR3 nucleotides read TGCGCCAGCAGCCAAGAACATGGGGCACATCAGCCCCAGCATTTT. Translation: CASSQEHGAHQPQHF. The chain employs TRBV4-3 and TRBJ1-5; D possibly corresponds to TRBD1 (5 bases). The V end lost 0 bases, the J end lost 5 bases, and 11 bases lay between the germline ends. This CDR3 comprises 15 residues. Germline V gene sequence: CDR1 LGHNA, CDR2 YSLEER.

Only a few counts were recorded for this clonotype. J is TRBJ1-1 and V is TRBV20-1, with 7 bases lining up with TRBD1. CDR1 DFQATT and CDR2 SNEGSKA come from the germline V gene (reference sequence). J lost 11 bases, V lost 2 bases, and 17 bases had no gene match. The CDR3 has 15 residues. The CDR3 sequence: CSARNPTSGTEVAFF. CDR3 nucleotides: TGCAGTGCTAGAAACCCCACCTCCGGGACAGAGGTTGCTTTCTTT.

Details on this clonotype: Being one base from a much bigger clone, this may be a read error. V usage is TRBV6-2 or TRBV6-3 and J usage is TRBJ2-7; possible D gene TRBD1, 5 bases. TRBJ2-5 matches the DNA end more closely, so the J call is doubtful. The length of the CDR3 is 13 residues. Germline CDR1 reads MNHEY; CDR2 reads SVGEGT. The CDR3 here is CASSDDSKGTQYF. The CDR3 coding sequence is TGTGCCAGCAGTGATGACAGTAAAGGGACCCAGTACTTC.

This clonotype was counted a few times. Written as DNA, the CDR3 is TGCAGTGCTTTTGGGGGGACAGGGCGTCGTGATGAGCAGTTCTTC. Residues: CSAFGGTGRRDEQFF. The chain employs TRBV20-1 and TRBJ2-1, with 9 bases that match TRBD1. The CDR3 runs to 15 residues. Germline CDR1 DFQATT, CDR2 SNEGSKA (reference sequence). V shed 5 bases, J shed 8 bases, and the junction held 13 bases outside the gene matches.

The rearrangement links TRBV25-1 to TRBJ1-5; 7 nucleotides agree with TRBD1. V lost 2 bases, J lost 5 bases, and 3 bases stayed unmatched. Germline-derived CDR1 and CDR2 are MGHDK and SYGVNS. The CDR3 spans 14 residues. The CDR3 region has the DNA TGTGCCAGCAGTGAACAGGGGGGCCATCAGCCCCAGCATTTT. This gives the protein CASSEQGGHQPQHF.

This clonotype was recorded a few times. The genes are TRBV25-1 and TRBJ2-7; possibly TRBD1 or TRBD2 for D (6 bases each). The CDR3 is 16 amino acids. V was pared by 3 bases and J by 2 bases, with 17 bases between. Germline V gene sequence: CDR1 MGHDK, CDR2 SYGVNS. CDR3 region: CASSDPGGTNTYEQYF. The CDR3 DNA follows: TGTGCCAGCAGTGACCCTGGGGGGACAAATACCTACGAGCAGTACTTC.

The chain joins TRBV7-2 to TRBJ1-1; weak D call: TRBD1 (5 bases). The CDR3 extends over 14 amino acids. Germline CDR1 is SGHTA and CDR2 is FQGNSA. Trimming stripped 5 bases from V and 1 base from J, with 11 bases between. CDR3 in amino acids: CASSPGSWNTEAFF. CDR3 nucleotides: TGTGCCAGCAGCCCAGGGAGCTGGAACACTGAAGCTTTCTTT.

As DNA, the CDR3 is TGTGCCAGCACAGAGACGGGCAACCTCAATTACGAGCAGTACTTC. This encodes CASTETGNLNYEQYF. The rearrangement joins TRBV6-2 or TRBV6-3 to TRBJ2-7; no definite D call. From germline, CDR1 is MNHEY and CDR2 SVGEGT. This CDR3 is 15 amino acids long. Trimming left V 7 bases short and J 4 bases short, with 20 bases between.

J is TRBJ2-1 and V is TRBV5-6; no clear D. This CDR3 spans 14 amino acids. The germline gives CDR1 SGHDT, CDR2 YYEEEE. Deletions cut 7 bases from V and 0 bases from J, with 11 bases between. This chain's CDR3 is CASCLLSSYNEQFF. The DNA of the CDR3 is TGTGCCAGCTGCCTATTGAGCTCCTACAATGAGCAGTTCTTC.

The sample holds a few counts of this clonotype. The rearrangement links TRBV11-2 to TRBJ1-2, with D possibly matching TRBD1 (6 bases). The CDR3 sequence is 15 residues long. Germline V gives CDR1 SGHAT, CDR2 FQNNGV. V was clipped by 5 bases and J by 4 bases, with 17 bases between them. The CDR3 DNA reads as TGTGCCAGCAGCCCAGGACAGACCGTATTCTATGGCTACACCTTC. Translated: CASSPGQTVFYGYTF.

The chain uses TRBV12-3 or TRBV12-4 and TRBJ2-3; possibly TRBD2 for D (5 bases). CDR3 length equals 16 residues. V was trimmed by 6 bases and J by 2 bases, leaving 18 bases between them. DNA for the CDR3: TGTGCCAGCAGCGCTTCCCCCGGGATCCACACAGATACGCAGTATTTT. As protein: CASSASPGIHTDTQYF.

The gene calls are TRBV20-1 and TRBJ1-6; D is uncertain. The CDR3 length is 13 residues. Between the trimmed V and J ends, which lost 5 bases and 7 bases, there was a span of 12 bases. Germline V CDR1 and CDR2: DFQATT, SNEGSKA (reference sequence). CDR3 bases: TGCAGTGCTGGTCGAGATGGCAATTCACCCCTCCACTTT. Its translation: CSAGRDGNSPLHF.

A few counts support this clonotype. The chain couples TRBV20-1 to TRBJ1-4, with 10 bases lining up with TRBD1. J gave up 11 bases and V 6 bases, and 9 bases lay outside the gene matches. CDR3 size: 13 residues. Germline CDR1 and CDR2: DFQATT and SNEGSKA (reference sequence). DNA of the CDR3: TGCAGTGCCTCGACAGGGGGCTCGACTAAACTGTTTTTT. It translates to CSASTGGSTKLFF.

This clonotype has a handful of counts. The CDR3 loop is CASSYISGNRYEQYF. The CDR3 bases are TGTGCCAGCAGCTATATTAGCGGGAATCGGTACGAGCAGTACTTC. The chain uses TRBV7-2 and TRBJ2-7; 8 positions match TRBD2. The CDR3 totals 15 residues. From germline, CDR1 is SGHTA and CDR2 FQGNSA. The V segment lost 4 bases and the J segment 4 bases; nucleotides outside the gene matches: 9.

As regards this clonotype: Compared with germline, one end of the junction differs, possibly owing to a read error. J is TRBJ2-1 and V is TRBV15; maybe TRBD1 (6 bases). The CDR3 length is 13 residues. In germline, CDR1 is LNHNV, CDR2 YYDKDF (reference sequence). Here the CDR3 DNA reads TGTGCCACCCGGACAGATTCCTACAATAAGCAGTTCTTC. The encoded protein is CATRTDSYNKQFF.

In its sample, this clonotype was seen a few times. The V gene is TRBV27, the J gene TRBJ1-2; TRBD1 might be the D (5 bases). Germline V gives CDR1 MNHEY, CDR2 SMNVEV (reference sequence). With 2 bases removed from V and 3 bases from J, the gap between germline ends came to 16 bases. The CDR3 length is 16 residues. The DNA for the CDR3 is TGTGCCAGCAGTTTAACATACTCGGGGCTCGACTATGGCTACACCTTC. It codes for CASSLTYSGLDYGYTF.

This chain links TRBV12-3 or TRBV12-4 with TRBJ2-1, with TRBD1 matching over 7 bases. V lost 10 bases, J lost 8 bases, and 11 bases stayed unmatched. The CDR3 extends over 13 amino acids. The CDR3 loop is CANRSDRVYEQFF. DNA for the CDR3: TGTGCCAACAGATCCGACAGGGTGTATGAGCAGTTCTTC.

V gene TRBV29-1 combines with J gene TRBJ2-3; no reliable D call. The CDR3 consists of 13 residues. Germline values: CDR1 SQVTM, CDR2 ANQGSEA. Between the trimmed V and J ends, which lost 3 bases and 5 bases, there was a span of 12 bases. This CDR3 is CSVDGLRGDTQYF. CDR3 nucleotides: TGCAGCGTTGATGGGCTGCGCGGAGATACGCAGTATTTT.